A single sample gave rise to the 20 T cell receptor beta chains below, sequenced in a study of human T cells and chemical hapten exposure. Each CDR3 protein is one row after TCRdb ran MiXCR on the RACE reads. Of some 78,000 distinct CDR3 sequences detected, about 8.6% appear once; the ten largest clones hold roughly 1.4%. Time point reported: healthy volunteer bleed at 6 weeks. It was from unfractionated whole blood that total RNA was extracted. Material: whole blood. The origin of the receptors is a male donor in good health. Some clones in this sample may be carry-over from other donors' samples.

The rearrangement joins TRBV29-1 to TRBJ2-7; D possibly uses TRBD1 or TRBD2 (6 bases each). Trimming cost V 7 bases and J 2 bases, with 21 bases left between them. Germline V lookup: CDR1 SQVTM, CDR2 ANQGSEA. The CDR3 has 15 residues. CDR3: CSAAGRIRGAYEQYF. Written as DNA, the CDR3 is TGCAGCGCTGCGGGTAGAATTAGGGGGGCCTACGAGCAGTACTTC.

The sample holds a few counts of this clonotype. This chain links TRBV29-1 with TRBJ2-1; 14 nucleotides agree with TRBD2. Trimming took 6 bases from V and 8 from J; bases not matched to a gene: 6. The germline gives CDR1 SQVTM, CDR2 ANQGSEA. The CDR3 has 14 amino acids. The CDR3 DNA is TGCAGCGTCGCGGGACTAGCGGGAGTATATGAGCAGTTCTTC. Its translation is CSVAGLAGVYEQFF.

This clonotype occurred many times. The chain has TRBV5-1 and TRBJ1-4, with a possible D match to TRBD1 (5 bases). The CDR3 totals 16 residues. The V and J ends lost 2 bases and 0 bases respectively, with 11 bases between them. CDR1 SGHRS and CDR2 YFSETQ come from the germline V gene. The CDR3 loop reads CASSLGAGTTNEKLFF. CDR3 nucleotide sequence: TGCGCCAGCAGCTTAGGGGCAGGGACAACTAATGAAAAACTGTTTTTT.

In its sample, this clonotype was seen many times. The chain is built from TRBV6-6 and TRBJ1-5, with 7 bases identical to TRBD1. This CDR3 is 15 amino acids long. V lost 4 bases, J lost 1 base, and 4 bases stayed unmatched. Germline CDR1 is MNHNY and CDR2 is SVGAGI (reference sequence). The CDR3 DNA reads TGTGCCAGCAGTTGGGACAGCGGCAGCAATCAGCCCCAGCATTTT. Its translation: CASSWDSGSNQPQHF.

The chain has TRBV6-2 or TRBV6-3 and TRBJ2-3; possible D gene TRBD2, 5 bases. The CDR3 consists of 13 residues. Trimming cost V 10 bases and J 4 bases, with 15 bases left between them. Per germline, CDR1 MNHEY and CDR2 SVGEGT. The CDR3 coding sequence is TGTGCCACCCGGGGTCCGGGGTCAGATACGCAGTATTTT. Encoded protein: CATRGPGSDTQYF.

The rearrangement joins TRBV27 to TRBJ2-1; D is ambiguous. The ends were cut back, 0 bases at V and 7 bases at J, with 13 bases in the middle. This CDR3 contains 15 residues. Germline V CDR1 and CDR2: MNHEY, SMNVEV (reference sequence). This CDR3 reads CASSLSNPSRNEQFF. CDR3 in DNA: TGTGCCAGCAGTTTATCCAATCCTAGTAGGAATGAGCAGTTCTTC.

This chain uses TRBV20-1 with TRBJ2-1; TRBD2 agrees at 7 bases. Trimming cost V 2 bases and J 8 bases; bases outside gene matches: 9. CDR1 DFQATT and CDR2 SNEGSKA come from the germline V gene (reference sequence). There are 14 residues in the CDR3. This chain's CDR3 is CSARWGGGIDEQFF. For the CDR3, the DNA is TGCAGTGCTAGATGGGGGGGAGGGATCGATGAGCAGTTCTTC.

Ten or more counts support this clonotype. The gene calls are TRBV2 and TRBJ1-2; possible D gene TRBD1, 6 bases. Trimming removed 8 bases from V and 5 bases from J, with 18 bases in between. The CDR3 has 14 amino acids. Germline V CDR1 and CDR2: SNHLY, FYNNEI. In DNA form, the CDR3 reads TGTGCCAGCCCGGGGGCAGTCGGGTTTTATGGCTACACCTTC. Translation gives CASPGAVGFYGYTF.

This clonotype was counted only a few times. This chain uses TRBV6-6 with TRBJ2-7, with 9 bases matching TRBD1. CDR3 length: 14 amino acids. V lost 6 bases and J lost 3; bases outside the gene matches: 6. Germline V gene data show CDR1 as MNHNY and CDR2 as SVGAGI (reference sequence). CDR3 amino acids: CASRPPGQGYEQYF. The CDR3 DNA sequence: TGTGCCAGCAGACCGCCGGGACAGGGCTACGAGCAGTACTTC.

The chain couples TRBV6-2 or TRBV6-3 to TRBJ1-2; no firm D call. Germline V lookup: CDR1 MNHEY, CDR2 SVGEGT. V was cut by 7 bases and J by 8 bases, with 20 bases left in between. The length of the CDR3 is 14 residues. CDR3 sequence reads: CASIYEDRVEGYTF. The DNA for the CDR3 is TGTGCCAGCATCTACGAGGACCGGGTGGAGGGCTACACCTTC.

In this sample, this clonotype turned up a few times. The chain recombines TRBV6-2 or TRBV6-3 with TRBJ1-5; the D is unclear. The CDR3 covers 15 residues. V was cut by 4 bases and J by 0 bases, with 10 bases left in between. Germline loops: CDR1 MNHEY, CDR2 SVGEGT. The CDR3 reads CASSFGVTSNQPQHF. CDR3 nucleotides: TGTGCCAGCAGTTTCGGGGTGACTAGCAATCAGCCCCAGCATTTT.

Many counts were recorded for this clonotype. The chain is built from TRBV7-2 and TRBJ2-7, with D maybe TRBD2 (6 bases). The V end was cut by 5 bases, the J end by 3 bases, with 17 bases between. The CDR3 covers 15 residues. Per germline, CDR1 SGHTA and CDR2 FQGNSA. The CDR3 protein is CASSTRAGTDYEQYF. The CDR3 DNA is TGTGCCAGCAGCACCCGGGCCGGGACTGACTACGAGCAGTACTTC.

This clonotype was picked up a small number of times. CDR3 DNA sequence: TGTGCCAGCAGCTTAGCGATGGGGAACACTGAAGCTTTCTTT. Residues: CASSLAMGNTEAFF. V and J are TRBV7-2 and TRBJ1-1; D not resolved. The CDR3 is 14 residues long. The V end lost 0 bases, the J end lost 1 base, and 6 bases lay between the germline ends. Germline V gene data show CDR1 as SGHTA and CDR2 as FQGNSA.

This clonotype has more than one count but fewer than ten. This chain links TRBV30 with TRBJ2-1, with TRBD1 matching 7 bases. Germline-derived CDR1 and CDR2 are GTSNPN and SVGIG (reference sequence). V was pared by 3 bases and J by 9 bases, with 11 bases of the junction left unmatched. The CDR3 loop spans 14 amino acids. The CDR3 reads CAWSRTGTEGEQFF. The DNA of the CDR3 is TGTGCCTGGAGCCGAACCGGGACAGAGGGTGAGCAGTTCTTC.

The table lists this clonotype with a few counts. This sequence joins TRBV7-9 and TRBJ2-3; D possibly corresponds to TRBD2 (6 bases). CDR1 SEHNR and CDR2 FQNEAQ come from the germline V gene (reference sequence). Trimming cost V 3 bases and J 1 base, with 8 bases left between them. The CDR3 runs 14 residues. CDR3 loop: CASSLGEGTDTQYF. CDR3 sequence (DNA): TGTGCCAGCAGCTTGGGGGAGGGCACAGATACGCAGTATTTT. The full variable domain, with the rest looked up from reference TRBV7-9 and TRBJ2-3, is DTGVSQNPRHKITKRGQNVTFRCDPISEHNRLYWYRQTLGQGPEFLTYFQNEAQLEKSRLLSDRFSAERPKGSFSTLEIQRTEQGDSAMYLCASSLGEGTDTQYFGPGTRLTVL.

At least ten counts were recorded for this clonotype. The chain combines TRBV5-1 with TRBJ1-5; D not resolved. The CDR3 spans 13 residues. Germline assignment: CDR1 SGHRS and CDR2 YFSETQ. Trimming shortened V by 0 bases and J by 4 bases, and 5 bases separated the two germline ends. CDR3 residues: CASSLVGNQPQHF. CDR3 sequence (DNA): TGCGCCAGCAGCTTGGTCGGGAATCAGCCCCAGCATTTT.

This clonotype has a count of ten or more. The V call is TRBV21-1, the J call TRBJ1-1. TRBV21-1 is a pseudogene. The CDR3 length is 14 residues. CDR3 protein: CASSKGEGHTEAFF. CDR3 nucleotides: TGTGCCAGCAGCAAAGGGGAAGGGCACACTGAAGCTTTCTTT.

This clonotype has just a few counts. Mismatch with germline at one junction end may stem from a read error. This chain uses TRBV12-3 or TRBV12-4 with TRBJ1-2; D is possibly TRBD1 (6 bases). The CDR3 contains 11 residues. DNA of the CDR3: TGTGCCAGCAGCCAAAAGGGGCAGGGGAGGTTC. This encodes CASSQKGQGRF.

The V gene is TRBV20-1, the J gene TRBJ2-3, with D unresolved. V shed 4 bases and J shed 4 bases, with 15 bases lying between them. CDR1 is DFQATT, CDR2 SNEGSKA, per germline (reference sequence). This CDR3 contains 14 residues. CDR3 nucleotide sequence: TGCAGTGCTAAAAATCCGGGCCGCGCAGATACGCAGTATTTT. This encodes CSAKNPGRADTQYF.

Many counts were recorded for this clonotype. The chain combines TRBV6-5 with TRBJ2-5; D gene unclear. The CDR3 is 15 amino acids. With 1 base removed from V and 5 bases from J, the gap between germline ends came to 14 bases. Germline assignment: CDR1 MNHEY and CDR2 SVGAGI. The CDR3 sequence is CASSYFFGVRETQYF. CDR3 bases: TGTGCCAGCAGTTACTTCTTTGGGGTTCGCGAGACCCAGTACTTC.